This T cell receptor beta chain was captured by sequencing in a study of technical replicates of blood from four donors. Trimming removed 0 bases from V and 5 bases from J, with 11 bases in between. Germline-derived CDR1 and CDR2 are MGHRA and YSYEKL. CDR3 length: 15 residues. Method: immunoSEQ multiplex PCR; TCRdb's copy keeps in-frame clones and lacks some. Among 65,000 to 90,000 clones listed, roughly 93% were seen once. This chain uses TRBV4-1 with TRBJ1-5; D possibly corresponds to TRBD1 (6 bases). Sequenced: T cells isolated from PBMCs. The clonotype comes from a human donor in good health. The CDR3 DNA reads as TGCGCCAGCAGCCAAGAGGCAGGGGACGATCAGCCCCAGCATTTT. This encodes CASSQEAGDDQPQHF.